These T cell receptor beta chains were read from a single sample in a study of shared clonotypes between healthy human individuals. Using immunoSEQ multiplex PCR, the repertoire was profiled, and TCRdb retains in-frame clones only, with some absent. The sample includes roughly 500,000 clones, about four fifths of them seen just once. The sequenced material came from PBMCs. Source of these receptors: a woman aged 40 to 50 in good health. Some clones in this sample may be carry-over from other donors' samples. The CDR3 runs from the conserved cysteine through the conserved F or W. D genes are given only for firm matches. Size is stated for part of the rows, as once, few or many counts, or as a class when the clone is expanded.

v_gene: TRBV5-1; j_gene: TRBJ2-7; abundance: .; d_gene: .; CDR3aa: CASSLGGFDYEQYF; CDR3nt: TGCGCCAGCAGCTTGGGAGGGTTCGACTACGAGCAGTACTTC
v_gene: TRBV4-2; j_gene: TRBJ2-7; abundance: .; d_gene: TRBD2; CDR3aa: CASSQGEGEQYF; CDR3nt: TGTGCCAGCAGCCAAGGGGAGGGCGAGCAGTACTTC
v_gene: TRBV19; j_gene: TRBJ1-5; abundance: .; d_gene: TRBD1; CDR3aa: CASTRGQGGQPQHF; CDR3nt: TGTGCCAGTACCAGGGGGCAGGGTGGACAGCCCCAGCATTTT
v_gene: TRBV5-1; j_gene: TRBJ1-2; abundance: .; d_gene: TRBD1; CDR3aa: CASSEDRGRNGYTF; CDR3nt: TGCGCCAGCAGCGAGGACAGGGGGCGGAATGGCTACACCTTC
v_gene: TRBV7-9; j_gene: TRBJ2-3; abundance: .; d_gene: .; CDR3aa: CASSHLSAPVTDTQYF; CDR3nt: TGTGCCAGCAGTCACCTGAGCGCGCCAGTCACAGATACGCAGTATTTT
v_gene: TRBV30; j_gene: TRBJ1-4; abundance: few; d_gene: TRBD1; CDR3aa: CAWSMFDRGGKLFF; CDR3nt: TGTGCCTGGAGTATGTTTGACAGGGGGGGAAAACTGTTTTTT
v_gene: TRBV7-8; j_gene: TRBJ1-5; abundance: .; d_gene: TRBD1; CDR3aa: CASSQIPQGFNQPQHF; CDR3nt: TGTGCCAGCAGCCAAATTCCACAGGGGTTCAATCAGCCCCAGCATTTT
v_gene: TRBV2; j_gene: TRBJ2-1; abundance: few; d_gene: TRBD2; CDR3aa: CASRKSSSGSGYNEQFF; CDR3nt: TGTGCCAGCAGAAAGTCCTCTAGCGGGAGTGGATACAATGAGCAGTTCTTC
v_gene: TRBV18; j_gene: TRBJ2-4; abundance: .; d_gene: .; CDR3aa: CASSLRDGGELNIQYF; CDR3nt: TGTGCCAGCTCCCTCCGGGACGGAGGAGAATTAAACATTCAGTACTTC
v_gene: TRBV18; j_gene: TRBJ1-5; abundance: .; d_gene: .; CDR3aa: CASSPPGQDQHF; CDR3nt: TGTGCCAGCTCACCACCGGGGCAAGACCAGCATTTT
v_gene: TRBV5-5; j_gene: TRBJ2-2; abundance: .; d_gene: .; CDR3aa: CASSLETGQLTGELFF; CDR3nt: TGTGCCAGCAGCTTGGAAACGGGACAACTCACCGGGGAGCTGTTTTTT
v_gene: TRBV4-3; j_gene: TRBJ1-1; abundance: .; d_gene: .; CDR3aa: CASSLNPSGRATEAFF; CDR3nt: TGCGCCAGCAGCCTGAATCCTTCAGGGAGAGCCACTGAAGCTTTCTTT
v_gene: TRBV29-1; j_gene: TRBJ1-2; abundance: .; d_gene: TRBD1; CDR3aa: CSVGDTGDYGYTF; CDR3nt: TGCAGCGTTGGGGATACAGGGGACTATGGCTACACCTTC
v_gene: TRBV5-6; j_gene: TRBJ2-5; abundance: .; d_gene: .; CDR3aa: CASSPGTPAGTQYF; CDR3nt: TGTGCCAGCAGCCCCGGGACCCCCGCGGGGACCCAGTACTTC
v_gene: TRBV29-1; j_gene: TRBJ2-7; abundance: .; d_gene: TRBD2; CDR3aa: CSVSTSGIYEQYF; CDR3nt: TGCAGCGTTTCGACTAGCGGGATCTACGAGCAGTACTTC
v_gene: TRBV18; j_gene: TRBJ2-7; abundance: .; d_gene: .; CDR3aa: CASTILEGHEQYF; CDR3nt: TGTGCCAGCACTATCTTGGAGGGGCACGAGCAGTACTTC
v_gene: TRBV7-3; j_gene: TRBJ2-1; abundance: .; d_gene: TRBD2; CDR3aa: CASSLNTGLAGGRQFF; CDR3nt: TGTGCCAGCAGCTTAAATACGGGACTAGCGGGAGGGCGGCAGTTCTTC
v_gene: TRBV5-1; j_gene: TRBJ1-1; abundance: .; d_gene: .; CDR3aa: CASSYSIGSLNTEAFF; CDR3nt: TGCGCCAGCAGCTATTCAATTGGGAGCTTGAACACTGAAGCTTTCTTT
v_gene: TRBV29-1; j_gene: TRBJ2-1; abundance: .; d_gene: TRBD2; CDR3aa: CSVEGAGGANEQFF; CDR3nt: TGCAGCGTTGAGGGAGCGGGAGGGGCCAATGAGCAGTTCTTC
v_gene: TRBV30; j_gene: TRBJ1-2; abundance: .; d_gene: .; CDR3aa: CAWLAVVEANYGYTF; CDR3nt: TGTGCCTGGTTAGCGGTAGTGGAGGCTAACTATGGCTACACCTTC
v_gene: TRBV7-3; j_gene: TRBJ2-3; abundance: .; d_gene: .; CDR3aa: CASSLGGRIGSTDTQYF; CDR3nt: TGTGCCAGCAGCTTAGGGGGAAGAATAGGAAGCACAGATACGCAGTATTTT
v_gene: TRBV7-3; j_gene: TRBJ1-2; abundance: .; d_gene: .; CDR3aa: CASSLTGDPRGYTF; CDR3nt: TGTGCCAGCAGCTTAACAGGGGACCCAAGGGGCTACACCTTC
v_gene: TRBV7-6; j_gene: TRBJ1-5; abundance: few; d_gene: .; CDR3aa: CASSLTDDQPQHF; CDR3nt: TGTGCCAGCAGCTTAACAGATGATCAGCCCCAGCATTTT
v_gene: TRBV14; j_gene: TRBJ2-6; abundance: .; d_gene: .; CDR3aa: CASSQTRWSGANVLTF; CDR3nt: TGTGCCAGCAGCCAAACCCGGTGGTCTGGGGCCAACGTCCTGACTTTC
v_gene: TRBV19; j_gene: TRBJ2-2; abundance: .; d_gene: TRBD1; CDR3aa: CASSIWRQGPGELFF; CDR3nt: TGTGCCAGTAGTATCTGGAGACAGGGTCCCGGGGAGCTGTTTTTT
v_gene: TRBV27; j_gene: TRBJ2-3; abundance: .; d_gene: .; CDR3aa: CASSFLGDTQYF; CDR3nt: TGTGCCAGCAGTTTCTTGGGAGATACGCAGTATTTT
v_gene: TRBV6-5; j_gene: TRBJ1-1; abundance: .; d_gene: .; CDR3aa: CASRWLTNTEAFF; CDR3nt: TGTGCCAGCAGATGGTTGACGAACACTGAAGCTTTCTTT
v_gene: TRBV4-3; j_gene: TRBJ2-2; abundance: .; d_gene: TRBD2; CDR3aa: CASSRNVGLAGARGELFF; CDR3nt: TGCGCCAGCAGCCGTAACGTGGGACTAGCGGGAGCAAGGGGGGAGCTGTTTTTT
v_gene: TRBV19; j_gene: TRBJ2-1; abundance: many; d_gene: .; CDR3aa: CASSIPSDHNEQFF; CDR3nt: TGTGCCAGTAGTATCCCTAGCGACCACAATGAGCAGTTCTTC
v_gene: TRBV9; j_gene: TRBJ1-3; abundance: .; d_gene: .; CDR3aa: CASSLTGNTIYF; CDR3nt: TGTGCCAGCAGCCTTACTGGAAACACCATATATTTT
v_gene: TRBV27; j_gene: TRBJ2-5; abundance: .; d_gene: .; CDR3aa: CASRGDGQETQYF; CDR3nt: TGTGCCAGCAGAGGGGACGGCCAAGAGACCCAGTACTTC
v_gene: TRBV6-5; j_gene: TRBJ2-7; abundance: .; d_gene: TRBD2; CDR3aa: CASSPRGGPGEQYF; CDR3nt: TGTGCCAGCAGTCCCCGGGGAGGGCCAGGCGAGCAGTACTTC
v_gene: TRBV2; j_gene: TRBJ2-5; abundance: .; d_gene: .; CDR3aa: CAARGRSYTETQYF; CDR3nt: TGTGCCGCAAGGGGCCGGTCCTACACGGAGACCCAGTACTTC
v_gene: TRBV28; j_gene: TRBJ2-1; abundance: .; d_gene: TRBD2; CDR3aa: CASSLSGRGDEQFF; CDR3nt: TGTGCCAGCAGTTTAAGTGGGAGGGGCGATGAGCAGTTCTTC
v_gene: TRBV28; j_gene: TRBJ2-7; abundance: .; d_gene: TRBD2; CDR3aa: CASSLPRFSGNHEQYF; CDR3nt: TGTGCCAGCAGTTTACCCCGTTTTAGCGGGAACCACGAGCAGTACTTC
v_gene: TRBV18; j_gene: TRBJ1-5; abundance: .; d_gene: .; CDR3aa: CASSPTDNNQPQHF; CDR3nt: TGTGCCAGCTCACCGACAGATAACAATCAGCCCCAGCATTTT
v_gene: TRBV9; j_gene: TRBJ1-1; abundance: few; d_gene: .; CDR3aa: CASSASVVGTEAFF; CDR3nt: TGTGCCAGCAGCGCTTCAGTGGTGGGCACTGAAGCTTTCTTT
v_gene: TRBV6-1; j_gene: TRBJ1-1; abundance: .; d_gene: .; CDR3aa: CASSEWQLTEAFF; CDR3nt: TGTGCCAGCAGTGAATGGCAGCTCACTGAAGCTTTCTTT
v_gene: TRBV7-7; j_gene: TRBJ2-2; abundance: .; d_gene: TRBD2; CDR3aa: CASSPWSGRSPGELFF; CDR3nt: TGTGCCAGCAGCCCCTGGAGCGGGAGGTCGCCCGGGGAGCTGTTTTTT
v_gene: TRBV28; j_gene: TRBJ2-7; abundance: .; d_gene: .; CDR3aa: CASSLTGPGEQYF; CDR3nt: TGTGCCAGCAGCCTCACAGGGCCGGGCGAGCAGTACTTC
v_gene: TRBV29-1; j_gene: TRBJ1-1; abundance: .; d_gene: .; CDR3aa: CSVEGQVNTEAFF; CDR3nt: TGCAGCGTTGAGGGCCAAGTGAACACTGAAGCTTTCTTT
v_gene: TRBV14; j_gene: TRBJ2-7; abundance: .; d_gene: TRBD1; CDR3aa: CASSQDRPRGIHEQYF; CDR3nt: TGTGCCAGCAGCCAAGACAGGCCCAGGGGGATCCACGAGCAGTACTTC
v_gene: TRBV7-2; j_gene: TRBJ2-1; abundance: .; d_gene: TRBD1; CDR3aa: CASLRDRVVNEQFF; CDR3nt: TGTGCCAGCCTCCGGGACAGGGTAGTCAATGAGCAGTTCTTC
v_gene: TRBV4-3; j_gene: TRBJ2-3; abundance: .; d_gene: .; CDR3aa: CASSQDKTGQTQYF; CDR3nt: TGCGCCAGCAGCCAAGACAAGACAGGCCAGACGCAGTATTTT
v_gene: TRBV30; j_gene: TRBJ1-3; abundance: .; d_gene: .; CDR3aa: CAWSVFEGPGNTIYF; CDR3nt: TGTGCCTGGAGTGTTTTTGAGGGGCCTGGAAACACCATATATTTT
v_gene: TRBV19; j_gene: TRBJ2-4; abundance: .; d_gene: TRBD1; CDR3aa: CASSVIGTGLAKNIQYF; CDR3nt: TGTGCCAGTAGTGTCATCGGGACAGGACTAGCCAAAAACATTCAGTACTTC
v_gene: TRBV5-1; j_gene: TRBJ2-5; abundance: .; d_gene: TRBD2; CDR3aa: CASSFSGGPQETQYF; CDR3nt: TGCGCCAGCAGCTTTTCGGGAGGACCACAAGAGACCCAGTACTTC
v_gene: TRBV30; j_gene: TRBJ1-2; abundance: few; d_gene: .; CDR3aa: CAWSVKAPYGYTF; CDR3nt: TGTGCCTGGAGTGTAAAAGCTCCCTATGGCTACACCTTC
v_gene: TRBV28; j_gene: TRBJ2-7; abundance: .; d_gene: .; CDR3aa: CASSSPRYEQYF; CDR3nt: TGTGCCAGCAGTTCACCAAGGTACGAGCAGTACTTC
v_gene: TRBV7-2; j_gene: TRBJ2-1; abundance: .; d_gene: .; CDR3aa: CASSLSGGNYNEQFF; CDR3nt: TGTGCCAGCAGCTTATCGGGCGGGAACTACAATGAGCAGTTCTTC
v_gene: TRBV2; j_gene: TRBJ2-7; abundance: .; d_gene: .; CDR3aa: CASRGPPAYEQYF; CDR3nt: TGTGCCAGCAGAGGACCGCCGGCCTACGAGCAGTACTTC
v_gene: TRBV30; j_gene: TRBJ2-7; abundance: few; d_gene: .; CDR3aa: CAWRNFPYEQYF; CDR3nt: TGTGCCTGGAGAAACTTCCCCTACGAGCAGTACTTC
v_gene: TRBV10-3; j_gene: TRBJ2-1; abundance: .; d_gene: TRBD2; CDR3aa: CAIKAGGYGEQFF; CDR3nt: TGTGCCATCAAAGCGGGAGGGTACGGTGAGCAGTTCTTC